What follows are 25 T cell receptor beta chains derived from one specimen sequenced in a study of blood T cell repertoires in COVID-19. Clones were sequenced by immunoSEQ multiplex PCR, and TCRdb holds only the in-frame ones, with some missing. This table holds under 300,000 clones, around 86% found once. Sequences were obtained from peripheral blood. Source of these receptors: a man aged 18 to 30 with active or convalescent COVID-19.

The rearrangement joins TRBV11-2 to TRBJ1-5; D remains ambiguous. CDR1 and CDR2 from the germline V gene are SGHAT and FQNNGV. The CDR3 extends over 15 amino acids. The V gene lost 2 bases and the J gene lost 2 bases, with 10 bases spanning the gap. The CDR3 loop reads CASSLSRLGNQPQHF. For the CDR3, the DNA is TGTGCCAGCAGCTTATCCCGGTTGGGCAATCAGCCCCAGCATTTT.

Only one count was recorded for this clone. The genes are TRBV5-8 and TRBJ2-2, with D tentatively TRBD1 (5 bases). V was trimmed by 4 bases and J by 1 base, leaving 14 bases between them. The CDR3 covers 16 residues. The germline CDR1 and CDR2 sequences are SGHTS and YDEGEE. CDR3 bases: TGTGCCAGCAGCCCTCCAGGGTCAGTGAACACCGGGGAGCTGTTTTTT. The encoded protein is CASSPPGSVNTGELFF.

The chain uses TRBV19 and TRBJ1-5; tentatively, D is TRBD1 (5 bases). This CDR3 has 13 amino acids. Trimming removed 4 bases from V and 5 bases from J, with 9 bases in between. Germline V gene lookup returns CDR1 LNHDA and CDR2 SQIVND (reference sequence). The CDR3 DNA is TGTGCCAGTAGTAAGCAGGGTCATCAGCCCCAGCATTTT. Protein product: CASSKQGHQPQHF. The full variable domain, with the rest looked up from reference TRBV19 and TRBJ1-5, is DGGITQSPKYLFRKEGQNVTLSCEQNLNHDAMYWYRQDPGQGLRLIYYSQIVNDFQKGDIAEGYSVSREKKESFPLTVTSAQKNPTAFYLCASSKQGHQPQHFGDGTRLSIL.

The J gene is TRBJ1-1, the V gene TRBV19; TRBD1 is a possible D gene (6 bases). The germline V gene encodes CDR1 LNHDA and CDR2 SQIVND (reference sequence). Trimming removed 5 bases from V and 9 bases from J, with 10 bases in between. The CDR3 sequence is 11 residues long. The CDR3 DNA reads TGTGCCAGTAGTGACAGGATGAAAGCTTTCTTT. This sequence encodes CASSDRMKAFF.

The CDR3 DNA reads TGTGCCAGCAGCTTAGCGGTGCAGGATGGCTACACCTTC. Amino acids: CASSLAVQDGYTF. This chain uses TRBV7-9 with TRBJ1-2; no clear D gene. The V end was cut by 0 bases, the J end by 6 bases, with 8 bases between. Germline CDR1 SEHNR, CDR2 FQNEAQ (reference sequence). The CDR3 has 13 residues.

The CDR3 DNA reads as TGTGCCAGCAGGTACAGGTCCCAAGAGACCCAGTACTTC. Its translation is CASRYRSQETQYF. The V gene is TRBV11-3, the J gene TRBJ2-5; D is possibly TRBD1 (5 bases). Trimming removed 6 bases at V and 1 base at J, with 9 bases between. The CDR3 is made up of 13 amino acids. CDR1 and CDR2 from the germline V gene are SGHNT and YENEEA.

This clone showed up just once. V and J are TRBV2 and TRBJ1-5, with D possibly being TRBD1 (6 bases). The CDR3 spans 15 residues. Per the germline V gene, CDR1 is SNHLY and CDR2 is FYNNEI. Trimming pared 6 bases from V and 4 bases from J, leaving 16 bases between. The CDR3 sequence is CASRDKQGTNQPQHF. The CDR3 DNA reads as TGTGCCAGCAGGGACAAACAGGGTACGAATCAGCCCCAGCATTTT.

This clone was seen a single time. The J gene is TRBJ1-4, the V gene TRBV2; D is unclear. CDR3 length equals 13 residues. Germline loops: CDR1 SNHLY, CDR2 FYNNEI. Trimming took 7 bases from V and 5 from J, leaving 11 bases between them. This CDR3 is CASTSRSNEKLFF. CDR3 nucleotides: TGTGCCAGCACCTCGCGGAGCAATGAAAAACTGTTTTTT.

The chain is built from TRBV18 and TRBJ1-1; no clear D. CDR3 length equals 14 residues. Germline V gives CDR1 KGHSH, CDR2 LQKENI. The ends were cut back, 4 bases at V and 3 bases at J, with 12 bases in the middle. The CDR3 DNA reads TGTGCCAGCTCACAAGATACGGGGTACACTGAAGCTTTCTTT. It translates to CASSQDTGYTEAFF.

This clone ranks as medium-sized (0.01 to 0.1%). CDR3 nucleotides: TGTGCCAGCAGCTGGGGACAGGGTGACGCGGATACGCAGTATTTT. Its translation is CASSWGQGDADTQYF. The chain recombines TRBV7-2 with TRBJ2-3, with TRBD1 identical over 9 bases. This CDR3 contains 15 residues. Per the germline V gene, CDR1 is SGHTA and CDR2 is FQGNSA. The trim removed 4 bases at V and 6 bases at J, leaving 8 bases unmatched.

The CDR3 nucleotides read TGTGCCAGCAGCGGCCCGGGACAGGGTAACTATGGCTACACCTTC. It codes for CASSGPGQGNYGYTF. J is TRBJ1-2 and V is TRBV6-5; 9 positions agree with TRBD1. The V gene's germline CDR1 is MNHEY and CDR2 SVGAGI. The CDR3 consists of 15 residues. The V segment lost 6 bases and the J segment 1 base; nucleotides outside the gene matches: 6.

This clone was found once. This sequence joins TRBV11-2 and TRBJ1-3; D remains unclear. The V end lost 1 base, the J end lost 0 bases, and 10 bases lay between the germline ends. CDR3 length equals 16 residues. Germline V gene sequence: CDR1 SGHAT, CDR2 FQNNGV. The CDR3 DNA follows: TGTGCCAGCAGCTTAGTCATCAGAAGCTCTGGAAACACCATATATTTT. This sequence encodes CASSLVIRSSGNTIYF.

The chain uses TRBV6-5 and TRBJ1-6; TRBD1 is a possible D gene (6 bases). CDR1 and CDR2 from the germline V gene are MNHEY and SVGAGI. This CDR3 has 15 amino acids. V shed 5 bases and J shed 7 bases, with 15 bases lying between them. DNA of the CDR3: TGTGCCAGCAGTCCTCCAGGGGTAGGCAATTCACCCCTCCACTTT. Protein product: CASSPPGVGNSPLHF.

The genes are TRBV19 and TRBJ2-5; tentative D call: TRBD2 (5 bases). V was shortened by 9 bases and J by 1 base, with 15 bases between the two germline ends. The CDR3 covers 14 residues. Germline CDR1 and CDR2: LNHDA and SQIVND (reference sequence). This CDR3 reads CASSRGEGQETQYF. The CDR3 nucleotides are TGTGCCAGCTCCCGGGGAGAGGGCCAAGAGACCCAGTACTTC.

The V call is TRBV28, the J call TRBJ1-4; TRBD1 matches 7 bases. With 8 bases clipped from V and 5 bases from J, the junction kept 5 bases outside the gene matches. The CDR3 totals 13 residues. The V gene's germline CDR1 is MDHEN and CDR2 SYDVKM. Here the CDR3 reads CASSTGRNEKLFF. The CDR3 DNA reads as TGTGCCAGCTCGACAGGGAGAAATGAAAAACTGTTTTTT.

The gene calls are TRBV5-6 and TRBJ1-1; D is uncertain. The CDR3 is 12 amino acids. The V gene lost 0 bases and the J gene lost 5 bases, with 5 bases spanning the gap. CDR1 SGHDT and CDR2 YYEEEE come from the germline V gene. This CDR3 reads CASSLVRTEAFF. CDR3 DNA: TGTGCCAGCAGCTTGGTTCGGACTGAAGCTTTCTTT.

This clone was detected a few times. This rearrangement joins TRBV3-1 (or the pseudogene TRBV3-2) to TRBJ2-7, with 7 positions matching TRBD1. The V gene end was trimmed by 4 bases and the J gene end by 6 bases; junction bases not matched to a gene: 9. Germline V gene lookup returns CDR1 LGHDT and CDR2 YNNKEL (reference sequence). The CDR3 consists of 14 residues. CDR3 sequence (DNA): TGTGCCAGCAGCCCCTCCGGGACAGTTAGCGAGCAGTACTTC. Translated, it gives CASSPSGTVSEQYF.

The chain is built from TRBV30 and TRBJ1-6, with D unclear. CDR3 size: 15 residues. Germline loops: CDR1 GTSNPN, CDR2 SVGIG (reference sequence). Trimming stripped 4 bases from V and 7 bases from J, with 17 bases between. The CDR3 reads CAWTLSGRSNSPLHF. In DNA, the CDR3 is TGTGCCTGGACTCTCTCCGGGAGATCGAATTCACCCCTCCACTTT. Combining the CDR3 with reference TRBV30 and TRBJ1-6 gives the whole variable domain SQTIHQWPATLVQPVGSPLSLECTVEGTSNPNLYWYRQAAGRGLQLLFYSVGIGQISSEVPQNLSASRPQDRQFILSSKKLLLSDSGFYLCAWTLSGRSNSPLHFGNGTRLTVT.

This clone showed up just a few times. The chain joins TRBV18 to TRBJ1-1; D is unclear. Germline CDR1 KGHSH, CDR2 LQKENI. This CDR3 is 13 amino acids long. Between the trimmed V and J ends, which lost 2 bases and 1 base, there was a span of 5 bases. CDR3 nucleotides: TGTGCCAGCTCACCAGGCCGGAACACTGAAGCTTTCTTT. Amino acid sequence: CASSPGRNTEAFF.

V is TRBV9 and J is TRBJ1-1, with D possibly TRBD1 on 6 matching bases. Germline-derived CDR1 and CDR2 are SGDLS and YYNGEE. V lost 4 bases and J lost 1, with 11 bases in between. This CDR3 has 14 amino acids. The chain's CDR3 is CASSPGQPNTEAFF. Written as DNA, the CDR3 is TGTGCCAGCAGCCCGGGACAACCGAACACTGAAGCTTTCTTT.

This clone was found once. The CDR3 coding sequence is TGTGCCACCAGTGATTTCCGGGGGACTAGCGGGAGGAGCTCCTACAATGAGCAGTTCTTC. Protein: CATSDFRGTSGRSSYNEQFF. The rearrangement links TRBV24-1 to TRBJ2-1; TRBD2 agrees at 15 bases. V was clipped by 1 base and J by 0 bases; unmatched bases: 6. This CDR3 comprises 20 residues. The germline CDR1 and CDR2 sequences are KGHDR and SFDVKD.

The chain employs TRBV2 and TRBJ2-3, with unresolved D. Deletions cut 11 bases from V and 10 bases from J, with 7 bases between. CDR1 is SNHLY, CDR2 FYNNEI, per germline. This CDR3 has 8 residues. CDR3 DNA sequence: TGTGCCGGGCCATCGCAGTATTTT. This translates into CAGPSQYF.

The rearrangement joins TRBV6-1 to TRBJ1-3; 7 bases line up with TRBD1. This CDR3 contains 14 residues. CDR1 MNHNS and CDR2 SASEGT come from the germline V gene. Trimming at V came to 6 bases and at J to 4 bases, leaving 6 bases not matched to a gene. The CDR3 here is CASSPGTDGNTIYF. The CDR3 region has the DNA TGTGCCAGCAGCCCGGGGACAGACGGAAACACCATATATTTT.

The chain is built from TRBV6-6 and TRBJ2-7, with D possibly matching TRBD1 (6 bases). The CDR3 covers 15 residues. Germline V gives CDR1 MNHNY, CDR2 SVGAGI (reference sequence). V gave up 0 bases and J gave up 1 base, with 10 bases separating them. Written as DNA, the CDR3 is TGTGCCAGCAGTTACTCGGGGGCTTCGTCCTACGAGCAGTACTTC. Protein sequence: CASSYSGASSYEQYF.

V and J are TRBV25-1 and TRBJ1-2; D is uncertain. Germline CDR1 is MGHDK and CDR2 is SYGVNS. V was cut by 4 bases and J by 4 bases, with 19 bases left in between. CDR3 length equals 16 residues. CDR3 sequence: CASSGLGYGRFYGYTF. CDR3 DNA sequence: TGTGCCAGCAGTGGCCTGGGCTATGGCAGATTCTATGGCTACACCTTC.